Sequencing of this T cell receptor beta chain was carried out in a study of blood T cell repertoires in COVID-19. As for the study in general: Nucleic acid was either cDNA or gDNA, and it came from T cells, B-cell-depleted T cells, or PBMCs.

The authors' processing: It was from reference gene primer amplification that nucleated cell counts were estimated. Sequencing was performed with immunoSEQ multiplex PCR; in TCRdb, only in-frame clones are kept and a portion is missing. The D gene and trimming were derived from the DNA, and the V and J assignments and clone size from that table. In the table there are 200,000 to 250,000 clones, around 80% of which are singletons. The V end was cut by 6 bases, the J end by 6 bases, with 20 bases between. The CDR3 loop spans 16 amino acids. Germline loops: CDR1 MRHNA, CDR2 SNTAGT. The sample consisted of peripheral blood. The TCR originated in a man in his fifties with active or convalescent COVID-19. The chain links TRBV6-4 to TRBJ2-2, with D possibly TRBD1 on 6 matching bases. The CDR3 is CASRVQGMERPGELFF. The CDR3 DNA reads as TGTGCCAGCAGGGTACAGGGAATGGAGCGCCCCGGGGAGCTGTTTTTT.